The clone carrying this T cell receptor (beta chain) appeared many times. Germline loops: CDR1 MNHEY, CDR2 SVGEGT. The CDR3 length is 13 residues. The V end was cut by 4 bases, the J end by 2 bases, with 8 bases between. Via MiXCR, TCRdb re-called the RT-PCR reads, giving one row per CDR3 protein. The repertoire includes almost 700,000 distinct CDR3 sequences, approximately 14% of them detected once, and roughly 3.9% sits in the top ten. The sample was memory CD4+ T cells from blood. This TCR derives from a female donor in good health, serving as a healthy control. The genes are TRBV6-2 or TRBV6-3 and TRBJ2-5; possibly TRBD2 for D (6 bases). The CDR3 loop reads CASSWGLQETQYF. The CDR3 DNA reads as TGTGCCAGCAGTTGGGGACTGCAAGAGACCCAGTACTTC.